The 26 T cell receptor beta chains presented below share a single source sample, sequenced in a study of T cell responses to AZD1222 COVID-19 vaccine. Produced via immunoSEQ multiplex PCR; TCRdb's table is partial and in-frame only. The data hold about 110,000 clones, with around nine tenths observed a single time. Sequencing was performed on peripheral blood, taken 28 days after the second AZD1222 dose. These TCRs come from an adult who received the AZD1222 COVID-19 vaccine.

This clone is a singleton in its sample. The chain couples TRBV7-2 to TRBJ2-1; 8 bases fit TRBD2. The germline CDR1 and CDR2 sequences are SGHTA and FQGNSA. There are 17 residues in the CDR3. V trimming: 4 bases; J trimming: 2 bases; junction bases outside the gene matches: 10. For the CDR3, the DNA is TGTGCCAGCAGCTCGCCGCCGGGACTAGGGGCCTACAATGAGCAGTTCTTC. Protein: CASSSPPGLGAYNEQFF.

This chain uses TRBV5-1 with TRBJ1-1; TRBD1 might be the D (6 bases). CDR3 size: 15 residues. The V end was cut by 4 bases, the J end by 1 base, with 14 bases between. Germline CDR1 is SGHRS and CDR2 is YFSETQ. This chain's CDR3 is CASSPDRTPNTEAFF. CDR3 DNA: TGCGCCAGCAGCCCTGACAGGACCCCGAACACTGAAGCTTTCTTT.

The V call is TRBV7-2, the J call TRBJ2-7, with TRBD2 as a possible D gene (6 bases). V was pared by 5 bases and J by 2 bases, with 22 bases between. The germline V gene has CDR1 SGHTA and CDR2 FQGNSA. The CDR3 spans 17 residues. Written as DNA, the CDR3 is TGTGCCAGCAGCAAGGGAATCAGCGGGTTTACCCCCTACGAGCAGTACTTC. This encodes CASSKGISGFTPYEQYF.

This sequence joins TRBV6-2 or TRBV6-3 and TRBJ2-2; 7 nucleotides agree with TRBD1. V trimming: 6 bases; J trimming: 3 bases; junction bases outside the gene matches: 7. There are 15 residues in the CDR3. Germline V gene lookup returns CDR1 MNHEY and CDR2 SVGEGT. CDR3 in DNA: TGTGCCAGCAGCACCGGGACAGATCACACCGGGGAGCTGTTTTTT. This gives the protein CASSTGTDHTGELFF.

The rearrangement joins TRBV11-2 to TRBJ1-6; perhaps TRBD1 as D (5 bases). The CDR3 is 13 amino acids. The V gene lost 0 bases and the J gene lost 10 bases, with 7 bases spanning the gap. From germline, CDR1 is SGHAT and CDR2 FQNNGV. CDR3 sequence reads: CASSLDRGSPLHF. The CDR3 bases are TGTGCCAGCAGCTTAGACCGGGGCTCACCCCTCCACTTT.

For the CDR3, the DNA is TGTGCCAGCAGTCGGCAGGGCGAGGGTCAGCCCCAGCATTTT. It yields the protein CASSRQGEGQPQHF. This chain uses TRBV6-6 with TRBJ1-5, with D tentatively TRBD1 (5 bases). CDR3 length equals 14 residues. With 5 bases removed from V and 6 bases from J, the gap between germline ends came to 14 bases. Germline V lookup: CDR1 MNHNY, CDR2 SVGAGI (reference sequence).

This chain links TRBV6-4 with TRBJ1-6; D call uncertain. Germline-derived CDR1 and CDR2 are MRHNA and SNTAGT. Trimming removed 3 bases at V and 10 bases at J, with 19 bases between. This CDR3 is built from 16 residues. CDR3 DNA: TGTGCCAGCAGTGAGAGTAGGGTAGGGATGATGTCACCCCTCCACTTT. Amino acids: CASSESRVGMMSPLHF.

The chain joins TRBV4-3 to TRBJ2-3; 7 bases are shared with TRBD1. The CDR3 is 18 residues long. Per the germline V gene, CDR1 is LGHNA and CDR2 is YSLEER. With V trimmed by 1 base and J by 0 bases, 10 bases remained unmatched. The CDR3 protein is CASSQGGTAQTSTDTQYF. The CDR3 nucleotides read TGCGCCAGCAGCCAAGGTGGGACAGCACAGACTAGCACAGATACGCAGTATTTT.

The chain couples TRBV28 to TRBJ2-3; 13 bases agree with TRBD2. The CDR3 consists of 16 residues. Germline assignment: CDR1 MDHEN and CDR2 SYDVKM. Trimming cost V 6 bases and J 7 bases; bases outside gene matches: 10. The CDR3 here is CASRFLTSGGANTQYF. The CDR3 region has the DNA TGTGCCAGCAGATTCCTTACTAGCGGGGGGGCAAATACGCAGTATTTT.

V gene TRBV6-2 or TRBV6-3 combines with J gene TRBJ1-5, with D possibly matching TRBD1 (6 bases). Trimming shortened V by 5 bases and J by 7 bases, and 15 bases separated the two germline ends. The CDR3 has 14 residues. Per germline, CDR1 MNHEY and CDR2 SVGEGT. The CDR3 here is CASSIDWGAQPQHF. CDR3 nucleotide sequence: TGTGCCAGCAGTATTGACTGGGGGGCCCAGCCCCAGCATTTT.

This clone has just a few counts. CDR3 amino acids: CSVEPGWNYGYTF. In DNA form, the CDR3 reads TGCAGCGTTGAACCAGGATGGAACTATGGCTACACCTTC. The chain has TRBV29-1 and TRBJ1-2; D unclear. Trimming stripped 2 bases from V and 2 bases from J, with 9 bases between. There are 13 residues in the CDR3. Germline V gene lookup returns CDR1 SQVTM and CDR2 ANQGSEA.

V gene TRBV6-5 combines with J gene TRBJ2-3; 11 nucleotides match TRBD1. In germline, CDR1 is MNHEY, CDR2 SVGAGI. This CDR3 region has 15 residues. Trimming took 4 bases from V and 4 from J; bases not matched to a gene: 4. The DNA for the CDR3 is TGTGCCAGCAGTTCCCCGGGACAGGGGGCAGATACGCAGTATTTT. Translated: CASSSPGQGADTQYF.

The V gene is TRBV18, the J gene TRBJ1-1; the D gene is possibly TRBD1 (5 bases). CDR1 and CDR2 (germline): KGHSH, LQKENI. CDR3 length: 15 amino acids. V was trimmed by 5 bases and J by 0 bases, leaving 13 bases between them. The DNA of the CDR3 is TGTGCCAGCTCAGAGCGCAGGGTAATGAACACTGAAGCTTTCTTT. Protein product: CASSERRVMNTEAFF. Complete variable domain (other parts from reference TRBV18 and TRBJ1-1): NAGVMQNPRHLVRRRGQEARLRCSPMKGHSHVYWYRQLPEEGLKFMVYLQKENIIDESGMPKERFSAEFPKEGPSILRIQQVVRGDSAAYFCASSERRVMNTEAFFGQGTRLTVV.

The V gene is TRBV10-1, the J gene TRBJ1-2, with D possibly matching TRBD1 (6 bases). Trimming stripped 4 bases from V and 4 bases from J, with 10 bases between. Germline V gene lookup returns CDR1 WNHNN and CDR2 SYGVQD (reference sequence). This CDR3 spans 13 amino acids. The DNA for the CDR3 is TGCGCCAGCAGTGGACAGGAAGGCTATGGCTACACCTTC. Translation: CASSGQEGYGYTF.

The chain carries TRBV2 and TRBJ2-7; 7 positions agree with TRBD1. Germline V gives CDR1 SNHLY, CDR2 FYNNEI. The junction had 6 bases not matched to a gene; V was cut back by 7 bases and J by 0 bases. The CDR3 is 14 amino acids. In DNA, the CDR3 is TGTGCCAGCACCGGGACAGCCTTCTCCTACGAGCAGTACTTC. This gives the protein CASTGTAFSYEQYF.

This clone was picked up one time. V and J are TRBV7-6 and TRBJ2-5; D gene ambiguous. The CDR3 sequence is 14 residues long. Germline V CDR1 and CDR2: SGHVS, FNYEAQ. With 4 bases removed from V and 5 bases from J, the gap between germline ends came to 14 bases. The CDR3 loop reads CASSSAQTTETQYF. Here the CDR3 DNA reads TGTGCCAGCAGCTCAGCGCAAACGACGGAGACCCAGTACTTC. Full variable domain (rest looked up from reference TRBV7-6 and TRBJ2-5): GAGVSQSPRYKVTKRGQDVALRCDPISGHVSLYWYRQALGQGPEFLTYFNYEAQQDKSGLPNDRFSAERPEGSISTLTIQRTEQRDSAMYRCASSSAQTTETQYFGPGTRLLVL.

The chain couples TRBV5-4 to TRBJ1-6; 8 bases match TRBD1. V gave up 0 bases and J gave up 6 bases; unmatched junction bases: 14. The CDR3 totals 19 residues. Germline V lookup: CDR1 SGHNT, CDR2 YYREEE (reference sequence). For the CDR3, the DNA is TGTGCCAGCAGCTTGGTTTCCCGCCAGGGGGCGAAAGGTAATTCACCCCTCCACTTT. Translating gives CASSLVSRQGAKGNSPLHF.

V is TRBV7-2 and J is TRBJ2-7, with 7 bases matching TRBD1. This CDR3 spans 16 amino acids. Germline assignment: CDR1 SGHTA and CDR2 FQGNSA. Trimming removed 5 bases from V and 0 bases from J; junction bases left unmatched: 10. CDR3 sequence reads: CASSQPRRQGSYEQYF. CDR3 DNA sequence: TGTGCCAGCAGCCAACCCAGAAGACAGGGCTCCTACGAGCAGTACTTC.

The chain is built from TRBV5-6 and TRBJ1-6; the D gene is possibly TRBD1 (5 bases). The CDR3 has 16 amino acids. Germline assignment: CDR1 SGHDT and CDR2 YYEEEE. With 3 bases removed from V and 9 bases from J, the gap between germline ends came to 19 bases. CDR3 region: CASSYYGTPSGSPLHF. CDR3 nucleotides: TGTGCCAGCAGCTACTACGGGACCCCTTCGGGTTCACCCCTCCACTTT. Drawing the rest from reference TRBV5-6 and TRBJ1-6, the complete variable domain is DAGVTQSPTHLIKTRGQQVTLRCSPKSGHDTVSWYQQALGQGPQFIFQYYEEEERQRGNFPDRFSGHQFPNYSSELNVNALLLGDSALYLCASSYYGTPSGSPLHFGNGTRLTVT.

This CDR3 is CASSPSGPLFHEQYF. The CDR3 coding sequence is TGTGCCAGCAGCCCGTCCGGCCCCCTTTTCCACGAGCAGTACTTC. The genes are TRBV6-5 and TRBJ2-7, with D unresolved. This CDR3 contains 15 residues. V was shortened by 6 bases and J by 5 bases, with 20 bases between the two germline ends. Germline V gene data show CDR1 as MNHEY and CDR2 as SVGAGI.

The chain couples TRBV5-5 to TRBJ1-2, with 7 positions matching TRBD1. The CDR3 has 16 amino acids. With 3 bases clipped from V and 2 bases from J, the junction kept 10 bases outside the gene matches. Per germline, CDR1 SGHKS and CDR2 YYEKEE (reference sequence). This CDR3 reads CASSSLTGVANYGYTF. As DNA, the CDR3 is TGTGCCAGCAGCTCGTTAACAGGGGTAGCGAACTATGGCTACACCTTC.

The V call is TRBV19, the J call TRBJ1-2; no reliable D call. CDR1 LNHDA and CDR2 SQIVND come from the germline V gene (reference sequence). The CDR3 is 15 amino acids. V dropped 0 bases and J dropped 4 bases, with 12 bases sitting between them. The CDR3 DNA reads TGTGCCAGTAGTATAGAGGAGGGCCGGATCTATGGCTACACCTTC. Its translation is CASSIEEGRIYGYTF.

The chain carries TRBV2 and TRBJ1-2; 12 bases map to TRBD1. V was pared by 6 bases and J by 4 bases, with 6 bases of the junction left unmatched. CDR1 and CDR2 (germline): SNHLY, FYNNEI. This CDR3 spans 15 amino acids. The CDR3 region is CASSLGTGGSYGYTF. CDR3 DNA sequence: TGTGCCAGCAGCCTTGGGACAGGGGGCTCCTATGGCTACACCTTC.

This rearrangement joins TRBV7-2 to TRBJ2-1; D not certain. The germline V and J ends were trimmed by 2 bases and 8 bases, with 10 bases remaining between them. The CDR3 consists of 13 residues. CDR1 and CDR2 (germline): SGHTA, FQGNSA. The CDR3 sequence is CASSLRAPDEQFF. DNA for the CDR3: TGTGCCAGCAGCTTACGGGCCCCCGATGAGCAGTTCTTC. Using reference TRBV7-2 and TRBJ2-1 for the parts outside the CDR3, the full variable domain is GAGVSQSPSNKVTEKGKDVELRCDPISGHTALYWYRQSLGQGLEFLIYFQGNSAPDKSGLPSDRFSAERTGGSVSTLTIQRTQQEDSAVYLCASSLRAPDEQFFGPGTRLTVL.

This chain uses TRBV2 with TRBJ1-6, with TRBD1 matching 7 bases. The ends lost 6 bases at V and 8 bases at J; junction bases unmatched: 13. CDR1 and CDR2 (germline): SNHLY, FYNNEI. CDR3 length equals 16 residues. CDR3 region: CASSYDRAIRDSPLHF. The DNA for the CDR3 is TGTGCCAGCAGCTACGACAGGGCCATAAGGGATTCACCCCTCCACTTT. Supplemented by reference TRBV2 and TRBJ1-6, the full variable domain reads EPEVTQTPSHQVTQMGQEVILRCVPISNHLYFYWYRQILGQKVEFLVSFYNNEISEKSEIFDDQFSVERPDGSNFTLKIRSTKLEDSAMYFCASSYDRAIRDSPLHFGNGTRLTVT.

The V gene is TRBV9, the J gene TRBJ1-2, with 10 bases identical to TRBD1. With 3 bases clipped from V and 2 bases from J, the junction kept 1 base outside the gene matches. Per germline, CDR1 SGDLS and CDR2 YYNGEE. The CDR3 totals 14 residues. CDR3 amino acids: CASSATGGNYGYTF. As DNA, the CDR3 is TGTGCCAGCAGCGCGACAGGGGGCAACTATGGCTACACCTTC.